Below, 3 T cell receptor beta chains from the same sample are listed, as sequenced in a study of PD-L1 blockade in urothelial cancer. Some clones are missing from TCRdb's copy, which holds only in-frame ones; the method was immunoSEQ multiplex PCR. Of 90,000 or so clones detected, 89% appear once; the ten largest clones hold around 1%. Sample time point: pretreatment peripheral blood. The sequences come from PBMCs, collected around atezolizumab (anti-PD-L1) treatment. The source is a woman aged 80 or over with urothelial cancer.

The rearrangement links TRBV23-1 to TRBJ2-1; D call uncertain. TRBV23-1 counts as an open reading frame of uncertain function. The CDR3 contains 15 residues. V was trimmed by 1 base and J by 9 bases, leaving 16 bases between them. CDR3 bases: TGCGCCAGCAGTCAATATGGCCTTGTTGACTGTGAGCAGTTCTTC. This encodes CASSQYGLVDCEQFF.

This clone was counted a few times. This sequence joins TRBV11-3 and TRBJ2-1; no clear D gene. CDR1 SGHNT and CDR2 YENEEA come from the germline V gene. The CDR3 has 13 residues. Trimming took 1 base from V and 5 from J, leaving 6 bases between them. The CDR3 loop reads CASSLGNDNEQFF. The CDR3 nucleotides read TGTGCCAGCAGCTTAGGTAATGACAATGAGCAGTTCTTC.

The genes are TRBV7-9 and TRBJ1-2; a possible D gene is TRBD1 (6 bases). V was pared by 5 bases and J by 4 bases, with 11 bases between. The CDR3 covers 13 residues. Per the germline V gene, CDR1 is SEHNR and CDR2 is FQNEAQ (reference sequence). This CDR3 is CASSPGEFYGYTF. DNA of the CDR3: TGTGCCAGCAGCCCAGGGGAATTCTATGGCTACACCTTC.